The 27 T cell receptor beta chains presented below share a single source sample, sequenced in a study of blood T cell repertoires in COVID-19. Repertoires were generated with immunoSEQ multiplex PCR, while TCRdb's copy carries only in-frame clones and drops some. The sample records under 250,000 clones, approximately 90% being singletons. Material: peripheral blood. The receptors stem from a man aged 30-40 years with COVID-19, enrolled during active disease.

This chain joins TRBV7-9 and TRBJ1-2; 8 bases agree with TRBD1. Germline CDR1 reads SEHNR; CDR2 reads FQNEAQ (reference sequence). This CDR3 comprises 12 residues. The junction had 2 bases not matched to a gene; V was cut back by 4 bases and J by 7 bases. CDR3 DNA sequence: TGTGCCAGCAGCTCCGGACAGGGTGGCTACACCTTC. Translating it yields CASSSGQGGYTF.

The chain uses TRBV27 and TRBJ1-1; D might be TRBD1 (6 bases). CDR1 is MNHEY, CDR2 SMNVEV, per germline (reference sequence). The CDR3 covers 13 residues. Trimming left V 2 bases short and J 7 bases short, with 11 bases between. The CDR3 region is CASSLGGQNEAFF. CDR3 nucleotides: TGTGCCAGCAGTTTAGGAGGACAGAATGAAGCTTTCTTT.

V is TRBV27 and J is TRBJ1-5, with 9 positions matching TRBD1. V lost 4 bases and J lost 0; bases outside the gene matches: 7. The CDR3 is 17 residues long. Germline loops: CDR1 MNHEY, CDR2 SMNVEV (reference sequence). The CDR3 bases are TGTGCCAGCAGTTCGGGACAGGGTTGGTATAGCAATCAGCCCCAGCATTTT. Residues: CASSSGQGWYSNQPQHF.

V is TRBV7-9 and J is TRBJ2-2; 8 bases match TRBD1. Germline V gene sequence: CDR1 SEHNR, CDR2 FQNEAQ (reference sequence). V shed 5 bases, J shed 1 base, and the junction held 9 bases outside the gene matches. This CDR3 has 17 residues. CDR3 in amino acids: CASSPAIGTGNTGELFF. CDR3 in DNA: TGTGCCAGCAGCCCAGCGATAGGGACAGGGAACACCGGGGAGCTGTTTTTT.

The rearrangement joins TRBV10-3 to TRBJ2-1; 15 nucleotides line up with TRBD2. The V gene's germline CDR1 is ENHRY and CDR2 SYGVKD. The CDR3 has 18 residues. After removal of 4 bases from V and 0 bases from J, the junction contained 4 bases not matched to a gene. As DNA, the CDR3 is TGTGCCATCAGTGCCGGGACTAGCGGGAGGAGCTCCTACAATGAGCAGTTCTTC. As protein: CAISAGTSGRSSYNEQFF.

This chain uses TRBV7-2 with TRBJ2-1; 13 nucleotides match TRBD2. The CDR3 is 18 amino acids. Germline values: CDR1 SGHTA, CDR2 FQGNSA. After removal of 5 bases from V and 5 bases from J, the junction contained 12 bases not matched to a gene. The CDR3 region is CASSIGTSGKPSDNEQFF. CDR3 nucleotide sequence: TGTGCCAGCAGCATTGGGACTAGCGGGAAGCCATCTGACAATGAGCAGTTCTTC.

The gene calls are TRBV19 and TRBJ2-1, with D tentatively TRBD2 (6 bases). Germline V gene lookup returns CDR1 LNHDA and CDR2 SQIVND (reference sequence). V was pared by 1 base and J by 7 bases, with 20 bases between. This CDR3 spans 17 amino acids. Written as DNA, the CDR3 is TGTGCCAGTAGTATAGTTGGAGGGTGGAAGGTTCGGAATGAGCAGTTCTTC. It translates to CASSIVGGWKVRNEQFF.

The chain employs TRBV14 and TRBJ1-2; maybe TRBD1 (6 bases). V lost 3 bases and J 2 bases, leaving 10 bases between the germline ends. CDR3 length equals 14 residues. Germline lookup yields CDR1 SGHDN and CDR2 FVKESK. CDR3 sequence: CASSQNRVNYGYTF. CDR3 DNA: TGTGCCAGCAGCCAGAACAGGGTCAACTATGGCTACACCTTC.

This rearrangement joins TRBV11-1 to TRBJ2-7; weak D call: TRBD2 (5 bases). Trimming shortened V by 5 bases and J by 0 bases, and 8 bases separated the two germline ends. CDR3 length: 13 residues. Germline values: CDR1 SGHAT, CDR2 FQDESV (reference sequence). The chain's CDR3 is CASSRGLSYEQYF. CDR3 bases: TGTGCCAGCAGCCGCGGGCTCTCCTACGAGCAGTACTTC.

The chain has TRBV5-1 and TRBJ1-5; 9 bases fit TRBD1. The CDR3 contains 14 residues. The trim removed 4 bases at V and 4 bases at J, leaving 3 bases unmatched. Germline CDR1 and CDR2: SGHRS and YFSETQ. The CDR3 coding sequence is TGCGCCAGCAGCACCGGGACAGGGAATCAGCCCCAGCATTTT. Amino acid sequence: CASSTGTGNQPQHF.

The genes are TRBV9 and TRBJ2-7; 9 positions match TRBD1. The CDR3 covers 15 residues. Germline-derived CDR1 and CDR2 are SGDLS and YYNGEE. J was trimmed by 1 base and V by 0 bases; bases with no gene match: 2. CDR3 loop: CASSVGTGVSYEQYF. For the CDR3, the DNA is TGTGCCAGCAGCGTAGGGACAGGGGTTTCCTACGAGCAGTACTTC.

The chain couples TRBV28 to TRBJ1-2, with 7 bases matching TRBD1. V lost 6 bases to trimming and J lost 3 bases; unmatched junction nucleotides: 7. Germline loops: CDR1 MDHEN, CDR2 SYDVKM. This CDR3 has 14 amino acids. CDR3 nucleotide sequence: TGTGCCAGCAGCGGCAGGGGGACCTACTATGGCTACACCTTC. Residues: CASSGRGTYYGYTF.

The rearrangement joins TRBV19 to TRBJ1-1, with D unclear. V dropped 3 bases and J dropped 4 bases, with 9 bases sitting between them. CDR1 is LNHDA and CDR2 is SQIVND in the germline V gene (reference sequence). CDR3 length equals 13 residues. CDR3 protein: CASSIGRGTEAFF. In DNA form, the CDR3 reads TGTGCCAGTAGTATCGGGCGGGGCACTGAAGCTTTCTTT.

The chain carries TRBV9 and TRBJ1-2; 7 bases agree with TRBD1. This CDR3 has 15 residues. The V segment lost 4 bases and the J segment 2 bases; nucleotides outside the gene matches: 8. CDR1 and CDR2 from the germline V gene are SGDLS and YYNGEE. CDR3 bases: TGTGCCAGCAGCCTTACGGGACAGTCCAACTATGGCTACACCTTC. Its protein product is CASSLTGQSNYGYTF.

This clone was seen a single time. The genes are TRBV9 and TRBJ2-7; D unresolved. V was clipped by 4 bases and J by 2 bases, with 16 bases between them. In germline, CDR1 is SGDLS, CDR2 YYNGEE. The CDR3 sequence is 15 residues long. Here the CDR3 DNA reads TGTGCCAGCAGCCCAAAATTCCAGATCCCCTACGAGCAGTACTTC. This sequence encodes CASSPKFQIPYEQYF.

The chain couples TRBV5-1 to TRBJ1-1, with D unresolved. With 7 bases removed from V and 4 bases from J, the gap between germline ends came to 20 bases. Per germline, CDR1 SGHRS and CDR2 YFSETQ. The CDR3 runs 15 residues. CDR3 loop: CASVLGDLTGTEAFF. The CDR3 region has the DNA TGCGCCAGCGTTCTGGGAGACCTCACGGGCACTGAAGCTTTCTTT. The full variable domain, with the rest looked up from reference TRBV5-1 and TRBJ1-1, is KAGVTQTPRYLIKTRGQQVTLSCSPISGHRSVSWYQQTPGQGLQFLFEYFSETQRNKGNFPGRFSGRQFSNSRSEMNVSTLELGDSALYLCASVLGDLTGTEAFFGQGTRLTVV.

The V and J genes are TRBV5-1 and TRBJ1-2, with 10 bases identical to TRBD1. Germline V lookup: CDR1 SGHRS, CDR2 YFSETQ. V shed 1 base and J 7 bases; nucleotides not matched to a gene: 4. The CDR3 is 14 residues long. CDR3: CASSLRQGAGGYTF. CDR3 nucleotide sequence: TGCGCCAGCAGCTTGAGACAGGGGGCCGGTGGCTACACCTTC.

The chain uses TRBV30 and TRBJ1-6; D remains unclear. The CDR3 length is 12 residues. Looked up from germline, CDR1 is GTSNPN and CDR2 is SVGIG (reference sequence). Trimming pared 2 bases from V and 8 bases from J, leaving 7 bases between. The CDR3 DNA reads as TGTGCCTGGAGTACATTTTATTCACCCCTCCACTTT. The encoded protein is CAWSTFYSPLHF.

The gene calls are TRBV10-3 and TRBJ1-6; D gene ambiguous. Trimming cost V 5 bases and J 9 bases, with 14 bases left between them. This CDR3 has 14 residues. Germline CDR1 is ENHRY and CDR2 is SYGVKD. The CDR3 region has the DNA TGTGCCATCAGTACGCAGACGGAGACTTCACCCCTCCACTTT. Amino acids: CAISTQTETSPLHF.

The V call is TRBV7-2, the J call TRBJ2-7, with 9 bases aligning to TRBD1. The CDR3 loop spans 15 amino acids. V was pared by 6 bases and J by 1 base, with 7 bases of the junction left unmatched. The germline V gene encodes CDR1 SGHTA and CDR2 FQGNSA. Here the CDR3 reads CASRFPGQGSYEQYF. In nucleotides, the CDR3 is TGTGCCAGCAGGTTTCCGGGACAGGGTTCCTACGAGCAGTACTTC.

The V and J genes are TRBV28 and TRBJ1-6; 7 bases line up with TRBD1. This CDR3 has 16 amino acids. Germline values: CDR1 MDHEN, CDR2 SYDVKM. Losses at the gene ends were 1 base for V and 8 bases for J; bases not matched to a gene: 8. CDR3 region: CASSLSGTAGHSPLHF. DNA of the CDR3: TGTGCCAGCAGTTTATCAGGGACAGCTGGGCATTCACCCCTCCACTTT.

This chain links TRBV5-6 with TRBJ1-2; D is unclear. V lost 1 base to trimming and J lost 7 bases, with 8 bases between them. The CDR3 sequence is 12 residues long. Looked up from germline, CDR1 is SGHDT and CDR2 is YYEEEE. CDR3: CASSLLLGGYTF. Written as DNA, the CDR3 is TGTGCCAGCAGCTTGCTCCTCGGTGGCTACACCTTC.

V is TRBV6-5 and J is TRBJ1-6; possibly TRBD1 for D (6 bases). Trimming took 8 bases from V and 6 from J, leaving 11 bases between them. There are 13 residues in the CDR3. Germline V lookup: CDR1 MNHEY, CDR2 SVGAGI. CDR3 sequence reads: CASVTGPNSPLHF. The CDR3 nucleotides are TGTGCCAGCGTCACAGGGCCTAATTCACCCCTCCACTTT.

V is TRBV7-3 and J is TRBJ2-1; no definite D call. Trimming shortened V by 5 bases and J by 4 bases, and 15 bases separated the two germline ends. CDR1 is SGHTA, CDR2 FQGTGA, per germline. The CDR3 sequence is 15 residues long. The CDR3 protein is CASSPDSNGYNEQFF. The CDR3 DNA sequence: TGTGCCAGCAGCCCAGACTCCAATGGGTACAATGAGCAGTTCTTC.

Here the CDR3 DNA reads TGTGCCAGCTCACCACAAATACAGGAAACCGATACGCAGTATTTT. It translates to CASSPQIQETDTQYF. The chain combines TRBV18 with TRBJ2-3; a possible D gene is TRBD1 (5 bases). Germline loops: CDR1 KGHSH, CDR2 LQKENI. Deletions cut 1 base from V and 6 bases from J, with 14 bases between. The CDR3 sequence is 15 residues long.

The CDR3 protein is CASSLAQGAWTEAFF. CDR3 coding DNA: TGTGCCAGCAGCTTAGCCCAGGGGGCATGGACTGAAGCTTTCTTT. The chain couples TRBV7-2 to TRBJ1-1, with TRBD1 identical over 8 bases. The ends lost 0 bases at V and 5 bases at J; junction bases unmatched: 5. This CDR3 has 15 residues. Germline CDR1 is SGHTA and CDR2 is FQGNSA.

The V call is TRBV6-2 or TRBV6-3, the J call TRBJ1-2; 7 bases are shared with TRBD1. J lost 3 bases, V lost 4 bases, and 11 bases had no gene match. The CDR3 consists of 16 residues. The V gene's germline CDR1 is MNHEY and CDR2 SVGEGT. CDR3 DNA sequence: TGTGCCAGCAGTTCTGGGGACAGCAAAGAGTACTATGGCTACACCTTC. Its translation is CASSSGDSKEYYGYTF.